This is a list of T cell receptor beta chains from one sample in a study of T-cell reconstitution after alpha-beta-depleted transplantation in children. TCRdb processed the PCR reads anew with MiXCR; each CDR3 protein has one entry. The data contain fewer than 350,000 distinct CDR3 sequences, about 9.9% of them seen just once; the ten biggest clones take up around 22%. The starting material was peripheral blood, obtained 180 days after TCRalphabeta/CD19-depleted stem cell transplant. The source of these receptors is a male patient aged 2-10 years who had a stem cell transplant for chronic granulomatous disease, so the T cells may come from the graft donor. Both conserved end residues are trimmed from each CDR3. The order of the fields is J gene, V gene, CDR3 protein.

J: TRBJ2-3; V: TRBV7-3; CDR3: ASSLRGTRGTDTQY
J: TRBJ1-6; V: TRBV5-5; CDR3: ASSFSPRDSPLH
J: TRBJ2-2; V: TRBV6-5; CDR3: ASSSGDGGGQAGELF
J: TRBJ1-5; V: TRBV11-1; CDR3: ASSLGSGERSNQPQH
J: TRBJ2-1; V: TRBV12-3/TRBV12-4; CDR3: ASSLPAGGLEQF
J: TRBJ2-7; V: TRBV7-9; CDR3: ASSFTRISYEQY
J: TRBJ1-1; V: TRBV29-1; CDR3: SVTKGTYTEAF
J: TRBJ2-1; V: TRBV4-3; CDR3: ASSRATSGGSYNEQF
J: TRBJ2-1; V: TRBV28; CDR3: ASSLLRTSGYNEQF
J: TRBJ2-2; V: TRBV18; CDR3: ASSPQGSPGELF
J: TRBJ2-7; V: TRBV28; CDR3: ASSFSGRWYEQY
J: TRBJ2-2; V: TRBV2; CDR3: ASTLQGTGELF
J: TRBJ2-5; V: TRBV3-1; CDR3: ASSHWVIKETQY
J: TRBJ2-7; V: TRBV27; CDR3: ASSLLAGGVWY
J: TRBJ2-1; V: TRBV5-1; CDR3: ASSDSYNEQF
J: TRBJ2-4; V: TRBV4-2; CDR3: ASSPQATSGVIQY
J: TRBJ2-7; V: TRBV30; CDR3: AWSEAGRWSYEQY
J: TRBJ2-5; V: TRBV29-1; CDR3: SGAPLTQETQY
J: TRBJ1-1; V: TRBV20-1; CDR3: SATSGGVNTVAF
J: TRBJ2-1; V: TRBV5-1; CDR3: ASSSGGAVLNEQF
J: TRBJ2-7; V: TRBV6-5; CDR3: ASSYFEGAYEQY
J: TRBJ2-3; V: TRBV20-1; CDR3: SARDPRAFSSDTQY
J: TRBJ2-5; V: TRBV5-1; CDR3: ASSSSGNQETQY
J: TRBJ2-1; V: TRBV7-2; CDR3: ASSPRTIYNEQF
J: TRBJ2-1; V: TRBV3-1; CDR3: ASSQGILNNEQF
J: TRBJ1-1; V: TRBV29-1; CDR3: SVGTGKTEAF
J: TRBJ1-2; V: TRBV19; CDR3: ASSRNGGTGDGYT
J: TRBJ2-2; V: TRBV7-3; CDR3: ASSSHPGTSVTGELF
J: TRBJ2-4; V: TRBV20-1; CDR3: SARPRQGISDIQY
J: TRBJ1-6; V: TRBV20-1; CDR3: SARVAGSSPLH
J: TRBJ2-1; V: TRBV9; CDR3: ASSATIGSYNEQF
J: TRBJ2-7; V: TRBV9; CDR3: ASSVAATVGVLGEQY
J: TRBJ2-3; V: TRBV20-1; CDR3: SARGDMSTQY
J: TRBJ1-3; V: TRBV29-1; CDR3: SVVVTGNTIY
J: TRBJ2-7; V: TRBV9; CDR3: ASSAPVQGGDYEQY
J: TRBJ1-5; V: TRBV4-2; CDR3: ASSQHTNQPQH
J: TRBJ2-5; V: TRBV7-3; CDR3: ASSPQGLAGGWAQY
J: TRBJ2-5; V: TRBV5-1; CDR3: ASRGGGHQETQY
J: TRBJ2-7; V: TRBV5-1; CDR3: ASGPSGYEQY
J: TRBJ2-1; V: TRBV6-6; CDR3: ASSLTRSGRASNEQF
J: TRBJ2-4; V: TRBV5-1; CDR3: ASSFDRDRGIIAKNIQY
J: TRBJ2-2; V: TRBV12-3/TRBV12-4; CDR3: ASSRSGSGTGELF
J: TRBJ2-3; V: TRBV12-3/TRBV12-4; CDR3: ASSFPVLTDTQY
J: TRBJ1-5; V: TRBV7-8; CDR3: ASSFGQENQPQH
J: TRBJ2-7; V: TRBV12-3/TRBV12-4; CDR3: ASSTRVDYEQY
J: TRBJ2-5; V: TRBV7-2; CDR3: ASSPRTGKIYKETQY
J: TRBJ2-2; V: TRBV12-3/TRBV12-4; CDR3: ASSDLNTGELF
J: TRBJ1-3; V: TRBV6-1; CDR3: ASSLTVHSGNTIY
J: TRBJ2-7; V: TRBV5-1; CDR3: ASSLGDSHSYEQY
J: TRBJ2-6; V: TRBV2; CDR3: ASSSDRPLDSGANVLT
J: TRBJ2-5; V: TRBV6-6; CDR3: ASSTTSPGTQY
J: TRBJ1-6; V: TRBV28; CDR3: ASSSLTGRISPLH
J: TRBJ2-1; V: TRBV20-1; CDR3: SASFRGRYNEQF
J: TRBJ1-2; V: TRBV25-1; CDR3: ASRGYYGYT
J: TRBJ2-7; V: TRBV4-1; CDR3: ASSQPTSGRAYEQY